This TCR beta chain stems from a study of beta chain features in type 1 diabetes. The overall study: Patients looked much like healthy donors when it came to age, gender and cell yields. General study findings and limits: The study found moderately but significantly shorter TCRB CDR3s in all four CD4+ subsets of Type 1 diabetes patients.

On this clone: Its antigen remains unidentified.

Expressed TCRB transcripts were sequenced because the entire RNA isolate underwent reverse transcription. Repertoires were generated with immunoSEQ multiplex PCR, while TCRdb's copy carries only in-frame clones and drops some. The data contain fewer than 200,000 clones, around 10% of them singletons. V dropped 5 bases and J dropped 0 bases, with 13 bases sitting between them. This CDR3 has 15 amino acids. CDR1 is MNHEY and CDR2 is SMNVEV in the germline V gene (reference sequence). The origin of this receptor is a man aged 25-40 years with type 1 diabetes. The sequenced material came from central memory CD4+ T cells from blood. The V gene is TRBV27, the J gene TRBJ1-2; maybe TRBD1 (6 bases). In DNA form, the CDR3 reads TGTGCCAGCAGTGTTACAGGGACACCTAACTATGGCTACACCTTC. As protein: CASSVTGTPNYGYTF.